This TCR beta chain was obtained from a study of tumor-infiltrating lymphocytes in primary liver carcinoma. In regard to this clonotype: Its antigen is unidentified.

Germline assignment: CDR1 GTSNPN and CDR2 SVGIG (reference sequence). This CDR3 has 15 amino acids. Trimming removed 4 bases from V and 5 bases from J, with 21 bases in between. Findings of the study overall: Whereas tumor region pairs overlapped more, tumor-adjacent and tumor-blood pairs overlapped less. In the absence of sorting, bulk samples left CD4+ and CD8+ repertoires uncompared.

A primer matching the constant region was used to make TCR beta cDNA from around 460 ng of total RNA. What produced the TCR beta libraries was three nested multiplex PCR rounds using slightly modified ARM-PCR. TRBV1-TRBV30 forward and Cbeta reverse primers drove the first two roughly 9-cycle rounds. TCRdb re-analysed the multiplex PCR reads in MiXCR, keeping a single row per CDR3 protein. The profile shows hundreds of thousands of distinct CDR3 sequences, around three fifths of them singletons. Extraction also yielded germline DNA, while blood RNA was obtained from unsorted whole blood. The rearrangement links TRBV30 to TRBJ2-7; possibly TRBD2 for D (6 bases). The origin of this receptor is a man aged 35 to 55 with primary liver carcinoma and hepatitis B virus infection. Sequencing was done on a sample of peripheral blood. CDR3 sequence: CAWKRPGLSGHEQYF. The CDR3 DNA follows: TGTGCCTGGAAGAGGCCGGGACTCTCCGGACACGAGCAGTACTTC.